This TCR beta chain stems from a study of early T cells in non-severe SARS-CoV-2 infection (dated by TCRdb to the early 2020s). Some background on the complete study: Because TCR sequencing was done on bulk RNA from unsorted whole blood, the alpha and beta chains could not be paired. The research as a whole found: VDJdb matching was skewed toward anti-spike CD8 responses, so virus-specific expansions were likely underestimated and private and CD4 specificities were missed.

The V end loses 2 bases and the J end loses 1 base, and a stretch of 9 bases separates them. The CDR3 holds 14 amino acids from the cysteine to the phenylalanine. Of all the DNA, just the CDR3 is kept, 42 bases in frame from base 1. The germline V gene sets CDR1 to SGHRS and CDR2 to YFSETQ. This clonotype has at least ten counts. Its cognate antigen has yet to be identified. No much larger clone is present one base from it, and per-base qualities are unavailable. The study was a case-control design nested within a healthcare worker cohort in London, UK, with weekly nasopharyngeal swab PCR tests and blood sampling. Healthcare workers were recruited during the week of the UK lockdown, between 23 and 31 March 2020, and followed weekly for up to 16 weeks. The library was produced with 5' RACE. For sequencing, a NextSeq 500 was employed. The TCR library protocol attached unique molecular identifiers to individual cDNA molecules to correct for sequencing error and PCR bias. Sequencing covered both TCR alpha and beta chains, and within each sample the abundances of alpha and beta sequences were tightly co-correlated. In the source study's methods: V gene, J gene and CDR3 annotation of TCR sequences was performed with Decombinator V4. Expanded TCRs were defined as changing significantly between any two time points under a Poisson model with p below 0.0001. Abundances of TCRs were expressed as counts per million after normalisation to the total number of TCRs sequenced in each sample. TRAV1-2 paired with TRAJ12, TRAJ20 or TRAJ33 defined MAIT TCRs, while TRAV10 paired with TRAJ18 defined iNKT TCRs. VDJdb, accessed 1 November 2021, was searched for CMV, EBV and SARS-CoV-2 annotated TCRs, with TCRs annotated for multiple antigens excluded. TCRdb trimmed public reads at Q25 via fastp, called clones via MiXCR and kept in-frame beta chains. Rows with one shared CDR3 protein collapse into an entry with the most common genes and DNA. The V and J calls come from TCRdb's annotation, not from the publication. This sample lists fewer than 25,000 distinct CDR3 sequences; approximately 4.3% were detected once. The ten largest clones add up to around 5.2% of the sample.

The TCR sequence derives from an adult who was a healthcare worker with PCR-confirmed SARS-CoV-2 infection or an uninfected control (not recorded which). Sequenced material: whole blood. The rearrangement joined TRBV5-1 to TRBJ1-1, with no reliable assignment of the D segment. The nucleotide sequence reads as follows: TGCGCCAGCAGCTTTTCACCCCCGAACACTGAAGCTTTCTTT. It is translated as CASSFSPPNTEAFF.